The 7 T cell receptor beta chains below all came from one sample that was sequenced in a study of beta chain features in type 1 diabetes (dated by TCRdb to the late 2010s). The library was produced with the immunoSEQ multiplex PCR assay. The entire isolated RNA was reverse transcribed using the High Capacity cDNA Reverse Transcription Kit, and thus expressed TCRB transcripts were sequenced. TCRdb took this table from immuneACCESS and kept in-frame rearrangements with V and J called. Such tables lack part of the clones; where checked against another copy, unresolved V genes explain under half of the gap, and the rest is unexplained. For this sample the table gives fewer than 200,000 clones, of which roughly 8% were detected only once. The ten largest clones take up 0.55% to 0.75% of the sample. The specimen was central memory CD4+ T cells from blood. The receptors derive from a man aged 18 to 35 in good health.

This clone has only a few counts. The rearrangement links TRBV2 to TRBJ1-2, with D perhaps TRBD1 (5 bases). Germline CDR1 and CDR2: SNHLY and FYNNEI. The CDR3 is made up of 13 amino acids. Trimming removed 7 bases from V and 2 bases from J, with 11 bases in between. CDR3 region: CASKRQKNYGYTF. The CDR3 bases are TGTGCCAGCAAAAGACAGAAAAACTATGGCTACACCTTC.

The chain is built from TRBV10-3 and TRBJ2-7, with D possibly matching TRBD1 (6 bases). This CDR3 contains 12 residues. V gave up 7 bases and J gave up 7 bases, with 14 bases separating them. The germline V gene encodes CDR1 ENHRY and CDR2 SYGVKD. The CDR3 nucleotides are TGTGCCATCAAACCGACAGGCCGAGAGCAGTACTTC. It encodes CAIKPTGREQYF.

In its sample, this clone was seen many times. A read error may account for a junction end that differs from germline. This sequence joins TRBV4-2 and TRBJ2-3, with 9 bases that match TRBD1. Germline values: CDR1 LGHNA, CDR2 YNFKEQ. The CDR3 runs 16 residues. CDR3 sequence (DNA): TGTGCCAGCAGCCAAGGGAACAGGGGGCGCTTGGATACGCAGTGTTTT. It translates to CASSQGNRGRLDTQCF.

This chain joins TRBV4-1 and TRBJ2-3, with 10 bases aligning to TRBD1. The CDR3 runs 16 residues. Germline CDR1 is MGHRA and CDR2 is YSYEKL. V shed 2 bases, J shed 5 bases, and the junction held 7 bases outside the gene matches. The CDR3 DNA reads TGCGCCAGCAGCCAACCCCCGGGACAGGGGAGAGATACGCAGTATTTT. As protein: CASSQPPGQGRDTQYF.

This rearrangement joins TRBV5-4 to TRBJ1-2; 10 positions agree with TRBD1. The CDR3 spans 16 residues. J lost 3 bases, V lost 0 bases, and 5 bases had no gene match. Germline loops: CDR1 SGHNT, CDR2 YYREEE (reference sequence). The CDR3 spells CASSLAGTGVDYGYTF. CDR3 in DNA: TGTGCCAGCAGCTTGGCCGGGACAGGGGTTGACTATGGCTACACCTTC.

In its sample, this clone was seen a few times. The V gene is TRBV7-2, the J gene TRBJ2-5, with 8 nucleotides matching TRBD1. The J call could be wrong; TRBJ2-7 is a better fit for the DNA end. The V gene's germline CDR1 is SGHTA and CDR2 FQGNSA. CDR3 length: 17 residues. This CDR3 is CASSSGLGQGLSYEQYF. The CDR3 DNA reads TGTGCCAGCAGCTCAGGACTCGGACAGGGTCTCTCCTACGAGCAGTACTTC.

This clone has a handful of counts. V and J are TRBV28 and TRBJ1-5, with TRBD1 identical over 8 bases. This CDR3 is built from 16 residues. J lost 5 bases, V lost 1 base, and 7 bases had no gene match. Germline V lookup: CDR1 MDHEN, CDR2 SYDVKM. CDR3 DNA: TGTGCCAGCAGTTTATTCAGGACAGGGAGAGATCAGCCCCAGCATTTT. It translates to CASSLFRTGRDQPQHF.